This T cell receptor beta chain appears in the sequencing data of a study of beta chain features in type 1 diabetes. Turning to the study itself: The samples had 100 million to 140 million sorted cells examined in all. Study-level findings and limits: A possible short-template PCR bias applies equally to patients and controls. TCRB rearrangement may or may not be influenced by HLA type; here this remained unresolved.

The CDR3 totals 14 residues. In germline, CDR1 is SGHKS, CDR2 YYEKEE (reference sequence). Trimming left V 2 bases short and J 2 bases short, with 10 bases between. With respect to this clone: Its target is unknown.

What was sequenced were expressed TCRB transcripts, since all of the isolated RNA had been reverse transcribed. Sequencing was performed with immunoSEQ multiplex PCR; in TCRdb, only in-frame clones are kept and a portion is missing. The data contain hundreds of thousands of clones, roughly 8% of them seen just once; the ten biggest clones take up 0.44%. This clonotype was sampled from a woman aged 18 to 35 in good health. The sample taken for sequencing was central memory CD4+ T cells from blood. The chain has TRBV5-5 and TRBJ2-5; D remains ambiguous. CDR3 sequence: CASSLMTTQETQYF. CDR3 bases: TGTGCCAGCAGCTTAATGACGACGCAAGAGACCCAGTACTTC.